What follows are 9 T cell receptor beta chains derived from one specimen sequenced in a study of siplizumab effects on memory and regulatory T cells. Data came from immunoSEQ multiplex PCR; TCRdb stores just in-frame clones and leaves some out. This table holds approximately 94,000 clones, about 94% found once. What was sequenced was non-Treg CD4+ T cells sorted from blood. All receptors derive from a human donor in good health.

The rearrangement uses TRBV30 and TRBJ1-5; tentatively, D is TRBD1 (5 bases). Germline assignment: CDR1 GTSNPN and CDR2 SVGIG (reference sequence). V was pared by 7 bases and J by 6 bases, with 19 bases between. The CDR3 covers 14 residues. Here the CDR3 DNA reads TGTGCCTACCAACTCTCAGGGATAAGTCAGCCCCAGCATTTT. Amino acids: CAYQLSGISQPQHF.

CDR3 region: CASSLGAGGPINEQFF. CDR3 bases: TGCGCCAGCAGCTTGGGGGCGGGAGGGCCAATCAATGAGCAGTTCTTC. The V call is TRBV5-1, the J call TRBJ2-1; 9 bases align to TRBD2. Germline CDR1 is SGHRS and CDR2 is YFSETQ. The CDR3 has 16 amino acids. V lost 0 bases to trimming and J lost 6 bases; unmatched junction nucleotides: 7. Full variable domain (rest looked up from reference TRBV5-1 and TRBJ2-1): KAGVTQTPRYLIKTRGQQVTLSCSPISGHRSVSWYQQTPGQGLQFLFEYFSETQRNKGNFPGRFSGRQFSNSRSEMNVSTLELGDSALYLCASSLGAGGPINEQFFGPGTRLTVL.

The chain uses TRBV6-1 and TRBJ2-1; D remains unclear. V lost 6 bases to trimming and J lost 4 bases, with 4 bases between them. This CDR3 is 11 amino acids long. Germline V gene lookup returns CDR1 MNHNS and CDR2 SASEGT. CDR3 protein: CASRKYNEQFF. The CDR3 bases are TGTGCCAGCAGAAAATACAATGAGCAGTTCTTC.

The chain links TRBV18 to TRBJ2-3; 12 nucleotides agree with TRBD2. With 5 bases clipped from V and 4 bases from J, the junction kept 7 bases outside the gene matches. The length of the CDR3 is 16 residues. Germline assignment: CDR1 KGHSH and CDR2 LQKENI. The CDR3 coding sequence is TGTGCCAGCTCAGGGAGGACTAGCGGGATCGCAGATACGCAGTATTTT. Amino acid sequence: CASSGRTSGIADTQYF.

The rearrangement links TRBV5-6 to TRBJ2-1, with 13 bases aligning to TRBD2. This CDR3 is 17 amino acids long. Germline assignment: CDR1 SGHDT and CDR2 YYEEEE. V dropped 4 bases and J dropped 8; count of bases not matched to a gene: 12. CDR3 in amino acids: CASSPGLAGAGRDEQFF. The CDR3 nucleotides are TGTGCCAGCAGCCCCGGACTAGCGGGAGCAGGGAGGGATGAGCAGTTCTTC.

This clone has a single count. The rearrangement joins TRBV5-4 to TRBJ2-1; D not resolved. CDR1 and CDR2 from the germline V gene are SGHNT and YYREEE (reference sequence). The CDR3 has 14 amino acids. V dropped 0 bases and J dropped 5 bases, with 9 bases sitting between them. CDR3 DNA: TGTGCCAGCAGCTTGGTACTGGTCAACAATGAGCAGTTCTTC. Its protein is CASSLVLVNNEQFF. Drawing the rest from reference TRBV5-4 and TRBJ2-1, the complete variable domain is ETGVTQSPTHLIKTRGQQVTLRCSSQSGHNTVSWYQQALGQGPQFIFQYYREEENGRGNFPPRFSGLQFPNYSSELNVNALELDDSALYLCASSLVLVNNEQFFGPGTRLTVL.

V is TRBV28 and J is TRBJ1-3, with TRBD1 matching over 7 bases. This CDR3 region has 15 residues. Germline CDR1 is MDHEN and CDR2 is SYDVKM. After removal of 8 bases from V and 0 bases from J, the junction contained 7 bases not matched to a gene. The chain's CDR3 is CASGQGGYSGNTIYF. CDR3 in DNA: TGTGCCAGCGGGCAGGGGGGCTACTCTGGAAACACCATATATTTT.

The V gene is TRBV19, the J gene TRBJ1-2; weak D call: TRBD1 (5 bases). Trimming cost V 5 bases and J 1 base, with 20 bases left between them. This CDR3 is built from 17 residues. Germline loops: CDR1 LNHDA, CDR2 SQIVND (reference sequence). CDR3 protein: CASSALLRVQYNYGYTF. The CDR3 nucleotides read TGTGCCAGTAGTGCTCTACTCAGGGTTCAATATAACTATGGCTACACCTTC.

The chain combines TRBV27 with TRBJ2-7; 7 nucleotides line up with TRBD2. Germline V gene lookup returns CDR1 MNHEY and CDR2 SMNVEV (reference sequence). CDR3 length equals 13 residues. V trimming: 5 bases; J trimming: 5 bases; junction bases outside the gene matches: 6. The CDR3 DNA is TGTGCCAGCAGTGGCGGGAGTGTCGACGAGCAGTACTTC. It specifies CASSGGSVDEQYF.